The next 2 T cell receptor beta chains were all read from a single sample in a study of shared clonotypes between healthy human individuals. Produced via immunoSEQ multiplex PCR; TCRdb's table is partial and in-frame only. In the table there are more than 1,200,000 clones, 98% of which are singletons. Material: naive CD4+ T cells sorted from blood. As for subset: CD45RA+ positively selected. These receptors all come from a man in his thirties or forties in good health.

V is TRBV2 and J is TRBJ1-2; D is undetermined. V was pared by 6 bases and J by 6 bases, with 2 bases between. Germline-derived CDR1 and CDR2 are SNHLY and FYNNEI. This CDR3 comprises 9 residues. The CDR3 DNA is TGTGCCAGCAGGGATGGCTACACCTTC. Protein sequence: CASRDGYTF.

The rearrangement links TRBV28 to TRBJ1-5; no reliable D call. The CDR3 loop spans 13 amino acids. Germline assignment: CDR1 MDHEN and CDR2 SYDVKM. V lost 5 bases to trimming and J lost 5 bases, with 10 bases between them. Here the CDR3 DNA reads TGTGCCAGCAGTACCATGATTGATCAGCCCCAGCATTTT. This gives the protein CASSTMIDQPQHF.